This TCR beta chain was captured by sequencing in a study of neurological immune-mediated disorders (dated by TCRdb to between 2019 and 2020). For context, the study as a whole: Among the 34 multiple sclerosis patients, relapsing-remitting MS accounted for around 30 and secondary progressive MS accounted for 3. Peripheral blood TCR-beta repertoires from patients with HTLV-I-associated myelopathy (HAM/TSP), patients with multiple sclerosis, and healthy controls were compared in the study using UMI-based sequencing. The cohort was made up of about 66 subjects, consisting of 15 or so HAM/TSP patients, some 34 multiple sclerosis patients and around 20 healthy controls. Alongside PBMC samples, the set of around 99 TCR-beta libraries contained longitudinal samples, technical triplicates, and paired CD4+ and CD8+ T-cell subsets that had been sorted. Results and caveats for the whole study, not just this receptor: TCR clonal expansion was highest in HAM/TSP patients and lowest in MS patients, with MS patients falling below even healthy controls. The MS cluster was not associated with any clinical or MRI features, and the authors stated that larger cohorts are needed. Phylogenetic analysis grouped repertoires from 18 of 34 MS patients into a cluster of related CDR3 sequences, suggesting a possible repertoire-level signature. No identical CDR3 amino acid sequences were shared among expanded clones across subjects, suggesting private TCR-beta repertoires in all groups.

V and J are trimmed by 1 base and 6 bases, and the gene matches miss 7 bases of the junction. The CDR3 runs 16 residues from the cysteine to the phenylalanine. Only CDR3 DNA is held: 48 bases, read in frame from base 1. Unsorted PBMC libraries were generated from 2 million PBMCs stored in RNAlater at -80 °C until RNA extraction. The multiple sclerosis patients were enrolled in a US clinical protocol that evaluated disease progression with magnetic resonance imaging. PBMCs were separated from peripheral blood using Ficoll-Hypaque density gradient centrifugation and then cryopreserved in liquid nitrogen. cDNA was synthesized by template-switch 5'RACE using a primer carrying a 10-nucleotide random unique molecular identifier by which each TCR transcript was tagged. Every sequencing run yielded over 190 million TCR-beta sequences covering 15-18 subjects. Total RNA was extracted with the RNeasy kit. The KAPA Real-time Library Amplification kit was used to amplify TCR-beta VDJ regions with primers for the TCR constant region and the 5'RACE anchor. A first PCR added sample indexes and Illumina adaptors, after which a second PCR increased the library yield. The roughly 650 bp TCR product was size-selected on a 2% E-gel SizeSelection system after Ampure bead purification. Before pooling, library quality was assessed on a Bioanalyzer, concentration was determined with Qubit, and library quantification was performed with the Kapa Library Quantification kit. Paired-end 2 x 150 bp sequencing of the libraries was performed on an Illumina HiSeq 2500. To increase sequence diversity, roughly 24-32% phiX was spiked into each library pool. The study's own analysis went as follows. The quality-filtered reads were processed with the UMI-based MiGEC pipeline, whose error correction step removed more than 80% of the raw TCR sequences. IMGT germline references were used for alignment of VDJ genes, and clonotypes were defined by a unique CDR3 amino acid sequence together with V-J genes. Clonal expansion, Shannon diversity, and CDR3 relatedness (CalcPairwiseDistances, ClusterSamples) were evaluated with VDJtools, and phylogenetic trees were built with CLCbio workbench. A clone was classed as expanded if it had 8 or more unique UMIs, a cutoff based on coefficient-of-variation modelling across technical triplicates. TCRdb cleaned the public reads at Q25 with fastp, built clones with MiXCR and kept in-frame beta chains. When rows share a CDR3 protein, they turn into one entry using the most common DNA and genes. These V and J calls derive from TCRdb rather than the authors' analysis. This sample gives about 95,000 distinct CDR3 sequences in total; roughly 3.5% of them show up just once. The ten largest clones add up to around 6% of the sample.

Many counts were recorded for this clonotype. The target of this receptor is not known. Per-base qualities were not stored, and no clone one base away is much larger. The sequence derives from a woman in her late teens or twenties with multiple sclerosis. The sample taken for sequencing was PBMCs. Here the chain combines TRBV12-3 or TRBV12-4 and TRBJ1-5; TRBD1 aligns with 9 central bases. Read as DNA, the sequence is TGTGCCAGCAGTTTAGGGACAGGGGCGCGCGGTCAGCCCCAGCATTTT. It encodes CASSLGTGARGQPQHF.